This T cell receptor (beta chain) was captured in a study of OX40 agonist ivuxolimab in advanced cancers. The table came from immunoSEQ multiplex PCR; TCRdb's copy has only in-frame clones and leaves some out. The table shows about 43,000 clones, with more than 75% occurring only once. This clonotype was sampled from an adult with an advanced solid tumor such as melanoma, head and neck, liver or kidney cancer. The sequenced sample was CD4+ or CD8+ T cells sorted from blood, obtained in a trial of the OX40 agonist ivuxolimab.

The CDR3 DNA follows: TGTGCCAGCTCACCACGAGCAGTTAGCGACGAGCAGTACTTC. Translation gives CASSPRAVSDEQYF. The chain joins TRBV18 to TRBJ2-7; tentatively, D is TRBD2 (5 bases). Germline V gene sequence: CDR1 KGHSH, CDR2 LQKENI. Trimming stripped 1 base from V and 5 bases from J, with 12 bases between. CDR3 length: 14 amino acids.